This TCR beta chain was captured in a study of neurological immune-mediated disorders. Germline-derived CDR1 and CDR2 are MGHRA and YSYEKL. The trim removed 0 bases at V and 5 bases at J, leaving 6 bases unmatched. The CDR3 spans 16 residues. Findings and caveats of the study: There were no CDR3 amino acid sequences shared by expanded clones across subjects, a result suggesting private repertoires in all groups. Patients with HTLV-1-associated myelopathy had the highest level of TCR clonal expansion, whereas patients with multiple sclerosis had the lowest level, falling beneath the level found in healthy controls.

This clonotype was counted many times. Its matching antigen is unknown. The cDNA came from 5'RACE with 10-nucleotide random UMIs. TCRdb reanalysed the 5' RACE reads using MiXCR and keeps one entry per CDR3 protein. The sample lists 45,000 to 65,000 distinct CDR3 sequences; around 4.2% were seen once. The clonotype comes from a man between 50 and 59 years old with multiple sclerosis. The chain uses TRBV4-1 and TRBJ2-3; TRBD2 matches 9 bases. The sample was PBMCs. The CDR3 is CASSQEAGGPGDTQYF. The CDR3 DNA is TGCGCCAGCAGCCAAGAGGCGGGAGGGCCTGGAGATACGCAGTATTTT.